This TCR beta chain was identified during a study of graft-versus-host responses after intestinal transplantation. Notes on this clone: What it binds is not known.

The CDR3 loop spans 16 amino acids. The germline V gene has CDR1 SGHRS and CDR2 YFSETQ. Trimming removed 5 bases from V and 3 bases from J; junction bases left unmatched: 12. Produced via immunoSEQ multiplex PCR; TCRdb's table is partial and in-frame only. The sample lists fewer than 85,000 clones, roughly 90% occurring once. The sequences come from unstimulated CD8+ T cells sorted from spleen or lymph node cells, collected before intestinal transplant. This chain uses TRBV5-1 with TRBJ2-3; TRBD1 aligns across 7 bases. The sequence derives from a human donor who received an intestinal transplant. CDR3 nucleotide sequence: TGCGCCAGCAGTCGAATAGGGGGCTACCTAACAGATACGCAGTATTTT. It encodes CASSRIGGYLTDTQYF.